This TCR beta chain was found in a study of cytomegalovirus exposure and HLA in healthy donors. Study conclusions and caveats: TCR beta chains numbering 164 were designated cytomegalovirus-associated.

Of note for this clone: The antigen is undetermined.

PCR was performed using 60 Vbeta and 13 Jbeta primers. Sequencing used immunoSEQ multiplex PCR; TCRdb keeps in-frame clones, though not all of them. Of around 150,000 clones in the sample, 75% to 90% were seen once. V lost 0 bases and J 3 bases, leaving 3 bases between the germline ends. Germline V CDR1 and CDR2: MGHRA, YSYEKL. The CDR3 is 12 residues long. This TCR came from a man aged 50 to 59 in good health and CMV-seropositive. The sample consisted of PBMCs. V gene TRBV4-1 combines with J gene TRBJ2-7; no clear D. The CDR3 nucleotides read TGCGCCAGCAGCCAAGATAACTACGAGCAGTACTTC. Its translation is CASSQDNYEQYF.